The text below deals with one T cell receptor beta chain. This sample stems from a study of control samples from healthy donors and cancer patients. CDR1 and CDR2 (germline): MNHNS, SASEGT. The V end lost 1 base, the J end lost 5 bases, and 11 bases lay between the germline ends. This CDR3 spans 15 amino acids. The data were produced by immunoSEQ multiplex PCR, yet TCRdb's version contains in-frame clones alone and is incomplete. Of about 200,000 clones in the sample, approximately 91% were seen once. The V and J genes are TRBV6-1 and TRBJ2-2; D is unresolved. Source material: blood. The origin of this receptor is a man between 25 and 39 years old in good health. The CDR3 loop is CASSEEGLSTGELFF. In nucleotides, the CDR3 is TGTGCCAGCAGTGAAGAGGGATTAAGTACCGGGGAGCTGTTTTTT.